The present T cell receptor beta chain was sequenced within a study of blood T cell repertoires in COVID-19. Some clones are missing from TCRdb's copy, which holds only in-frame ones; the method was immunoSEQ multiplex PCR. The table has 390,000 or so clones, roughly four fifths seen once. This CDR3 is 13 amino acids long. Germline CDR1 is LNHDA and CDR2 is SQIVND (reference sequence). Trimming removed 3 bases at V and 7 bases at J, with 7 bases between. Participants were aged 18 to 89 years, lived in roughly 23 US areas, and enrolled virtually. The TCR originated in a woman between 45 and 65 years old who had recovered from COVID-19. The chain links TRBV19 to TRBJ1-6, with D uncertain. The source material was PBMCs or T cells enriched from blood (not recorded which). The CDR3 spells CASSIGENSPLHF. CDR3 bases: TGTGCCAGTAGTATCGGTGAAAATTCACCCCTCCACTTT.